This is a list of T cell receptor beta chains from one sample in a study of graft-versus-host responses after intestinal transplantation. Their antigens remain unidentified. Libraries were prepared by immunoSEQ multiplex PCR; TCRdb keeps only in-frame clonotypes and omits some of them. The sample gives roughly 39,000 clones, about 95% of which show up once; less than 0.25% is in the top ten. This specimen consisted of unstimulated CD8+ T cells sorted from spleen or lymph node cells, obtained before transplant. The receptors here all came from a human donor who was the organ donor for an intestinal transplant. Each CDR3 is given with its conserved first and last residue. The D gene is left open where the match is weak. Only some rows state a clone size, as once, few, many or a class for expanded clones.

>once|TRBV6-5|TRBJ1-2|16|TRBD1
TGTGCCAGCAGTTACTCGAAGGAGGGGGCGAGGGATGGCTACACCTTC
CASSYSKEGARDGYTF
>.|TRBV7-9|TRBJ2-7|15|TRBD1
TGTGCCAGCAGCCCAGACAGGGGGCGCGATTACGAGCAGTACTTC
CASSPDRGRDYEQYF
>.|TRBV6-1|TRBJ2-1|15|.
TGTGCCAGCACAATCTCCGACAGTCCCTACAATGAGCAGTTCTTC
CASTISDSPYNEQFF
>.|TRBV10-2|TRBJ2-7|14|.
TGCGCCAGCACCCACACCGGGGTCTCCTACGAGCAGTACTTC
CASTHTGVSYEQYF
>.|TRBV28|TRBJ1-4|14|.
TGTGCCAGCCGCCAGCCCTCAACTAATGAAAAACTGTTTTTT
CASRQPSTNEKLFF
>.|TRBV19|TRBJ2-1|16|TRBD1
TGTGCCAGTAGTTCGGCCGTCAGGGGGCCCTACAATGAGCAGTTCTTC
CASSSAVRGPYNEQFF
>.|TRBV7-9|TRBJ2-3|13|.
TGTGCCAGCAGCACCGGCACCACAGATACGCAGTATTTT
CASSTGTTDTQYF
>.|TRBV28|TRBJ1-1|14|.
TGTGCCAGCAGTTTAACGGGTTTGAACACTGAAGCTTTCTTT
CASSLTGLNTEAFF
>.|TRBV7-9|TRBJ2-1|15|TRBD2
TGTGCCAGCAGCCACACTAGCGGGGAGAGCAATGAGCAGTTCTTC
CASSHTSGESNEQFF
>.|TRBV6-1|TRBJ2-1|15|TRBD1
TGTGCCAGCAGTGAAGGGACAGGGGGCTGGGATGAGCAGTTCTTC
CASSEGTGGWDEQFF
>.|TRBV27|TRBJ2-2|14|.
TGTGCCAGCAGTATGGGGGCGAACACCGGGGAGCTGTTTTTT
CASSMGANTGELFF
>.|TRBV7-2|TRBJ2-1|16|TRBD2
TGTGCCAGCAGCTTAGGTGTAGCGGGGGCGCACAATGAGCAGTTCTTC
CASSLGVAGAHNEQFF
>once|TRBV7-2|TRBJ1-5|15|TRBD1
TGTGCCAGCAGCTTAAGGGGGCCTGGCAATCAGCCCCAGCATTTT
CASSLRGPGNQPQHF
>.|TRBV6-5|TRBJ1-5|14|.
TGTGCCAGCACCCAACAGGGAAGCAATCAGCCCCAGCATTTT
CASTQQGSNQPQHF
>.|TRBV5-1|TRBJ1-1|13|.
TGCGCCAGCAGCTTGGCAGGGAACACTGAAGCTTTCTTT
CASSLAGNTEAFF
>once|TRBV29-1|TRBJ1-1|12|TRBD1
TGCAGCGTATACGACAGGGGGAGGGAAGCTTTCTTT
CSVYDRGREAFF
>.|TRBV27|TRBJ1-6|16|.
TGTGCCAGCAGTCCCCCTGGGGGGGAGAATAATTCACCCCTCCACTTT
CASSPPGGENNSPLHF
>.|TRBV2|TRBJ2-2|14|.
TGTGCCAGCAGTGAATCCATCCTCATCGGGGAGCTGTTTTTT
CASSESILIGELFF
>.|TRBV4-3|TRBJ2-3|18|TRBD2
TGCGCCAGCAGCCAAGATATCGTGGTGGGGGGGAGCACAGATACGCAGTATTTT
CASSQDIVVGGSTDTQYF
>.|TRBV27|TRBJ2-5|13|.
TGTGCCACCGGGGACGTGGCCCAAGAGACCCAGTACTTC
CATGDVAQETQYF
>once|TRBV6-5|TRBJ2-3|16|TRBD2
TGTGCCAGCAGTTACCTCGTTAGCGGGGGTATCTATACGCAGTATTTT
CASSYLVSGGIYTQYF
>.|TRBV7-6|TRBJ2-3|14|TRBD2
TGTGCCAGCAGCCCCCGCCGGGGCGGGGGGGCCGAGTATTTT
CASSPRRGGGAEYF
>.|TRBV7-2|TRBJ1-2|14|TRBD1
TGTGCCAGCAGCCCGCGACAGGGGGCGGGAGGCTACACCTTC
CASSPRQGAGGYTF
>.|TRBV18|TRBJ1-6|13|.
TGTGCCAGCTCACTTCGCCTTCGTTCACCCCTCCACTTT
CASSLRLRSPLHF
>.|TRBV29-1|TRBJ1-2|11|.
TGCAGCGTTGAAGAAGGGGAGGGCTACACCTTC
CSVEEGEGYTF
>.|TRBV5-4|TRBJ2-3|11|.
TGTGCCAGCAGCTTGTCAGATACGCAGTATTTT
CASSLSDTQYF
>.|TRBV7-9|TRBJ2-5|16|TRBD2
TGTGCCAGCAGCTTAGTAACTAGCGGGGGGGAAGAGACCCAGTACTTC
CASSLVTSGGEETQYF